These 14 T cell receptor beta chains originate from one sample sequenced in a study of spatial heterogeneity in lung cancer. TCRdb analysed the 5' RACE reads with MiXCR anew, one entry per CDR3 protein. Of around 60,000 distinct CDR3 sequences in the sample, about 8% were seen once. The time point here: sample taken at primary tumor resection. Sequencing was performed on whole RNA extracted from tumor and nontumor lung tissue, or from frozen PBMC, and the material was left unsorted. This sample comprised PBMCs, obtained at surgery. These receptors all stem from a female donor with early-stage non-small cell lung cancer.

This clonotype has just a few counts. The rearrangement uses TRBV7-2 and TRBJ2-3; TRBD2 agrees at 7 bases. CDR3 length: 16 amino acids. The germline V gene encodes CDR1 SGHTA and CDR2 FQGNSA. The J segment lost 7 bases and the V segment lost 6 bases, leaving 16 bases of the junction unmatched. CDR3 residues: CASRYQLAPDGHTQYF. The DNA of the CDR3 is TGTGCCAGCAGATACCAACTAGCGCCCGATGGCCATACGCAGTATTTT.

This clonotype appeared many times. The chain is built from TRBV7-3 and TRBJ2-6; D is unresolved. The CDR3 is made up of 15 amino acids. Germline CDR1 SGHTA, CDR2 FQGTGA. The V end lost 1 base, the J end lost 3 bases, and 7 bases lay between the germline ends. This CDR3 reads CASSLRVDGANVLTF. The CDR3 DNA reads as TGTGCCAGCAGCTTAAGGGTGGATGGGGCCAACGTCCTGACTTTC.

The rearrangement links TRBV11-3 to TRBJ2-3, with 13 positions matching TRBD2. In germline, CDR1 is SGHNT, CDR2 YENEEA. The trim removed 5 bases at V and 1 base at J, leaving 15 bases unmatched. This CDR3 spans 20 amino acids. In nucleotides, the CDR3 is TGTGCCAGCAGCCCCACCCTCGGACTAGCGGGAGAATGGGGCACAGATACGCAGTATTTT. Translation gives CASSPTLGLAGEWGTDTQYF. The entire variable domain, with the rest obtained from reference TRBV11-3 and TRBJ2-3, is as follows: EAGVVQSPRYKIIEKKQPVAFWCNPISGHNTLYWYLQNLGQGPELLIRYENEEAVDDSQLPKDRFSAERLKGVDSTLKIQPAELGDSAVYLCASSPTLGLAGEWGTDTQYFGPGTRLTVL.

At least ten counts were recorded for this clonotype. V and J are TRBV12-3 or TRBV12-4 and TRBJ1-1, with D maybe TRBD1 (6 bases). The CDR3 sequence is 14 residues long. The ends were cut back, 5 bases at V and 9 bases at J, with 19 bases in the middle. CDR3 region: CASSIPGTQSQAFF. DNA of the CDR3: TGTGCCAGCAGTATACCCGGGACACAAAGCCAAGCTTTCTTT.

This clonotype was seen a handful of times. J is TRBJ1-5 and V is TRBV20-1; D not resolved. V lost 2 bases and J 5 bases, leaving 10 bases between the germline ends. Germline V CDR1 and CDR2: DFQATT, SNEGSKA (reference sequence). The CDR3 sequence is 13 residues long. CDR3 region: CSARREGYQPQHF. The CDR3 region has the DNA TGCAGTGCTAGACGAGAAGGGTATCAGCCCCAGCATTTT.

This clonotype was recorded at least ten times. This chain links TRBV20-1 with TRBJ1-6; 7 positions agree with TRBD1. Trimming removed 4 bases from V and 10 bases from J; junction bases left unmatched: 10. This CDR3 spans 14 amino acids. Germline CDR1 DFQATT, CDR2 SNEGSKA (reference sequence). The CDR3 sequence: CSAKLDRDRSPLHF. In DNA, the CDR3 is TGCAGTGCTAAATTAGACAGGGACAGATCACCCCTCCACTTT.

This chain uses TRBV19 with TRBJ2-2, with D hard to call. CDR3 length equals 14 residues. Trimming pared 1 base from V and 4 bases from J, leaving 7 bases between. CDR1 and CDR2 (germline): LNHDA, SQIVND (reference sequence). The CDR3 nucleotides are TGTGCCAGTAGTATAGGACCGGGCACCGGGGAGCTGTTTTTT. Protein: CASSIGPGTGELFF.

This clonotype was found a few times. V gene TRBV4-1 combines with J gene TRBJ2-5; 13 positions match TRBD2. The CDR3 loop spans 16 amino acids. Germline V CDR1 and CDR2: MGHRA, YSYEKL. J was trimmed by 3 bases and V by 4 bases; bases with no gene match: 5. The chain's CDR3 is CASSRGTSGEKETQYF. CDR3 DNA sequence: TGCGCCAGCAGCCGAGGGACTAGCGGGGAAAAAGAGACCCAGTACTTC.

The V call is TRBV12-3 or TRBV12-4, the J call TRBJ2-4, with 7 bases fitting TRBD1. CDR3 length equals 14 residues. The trim removed 5 bases at V and 9 bases at J, leaving 10 bases unmatched. The CDR3, as DNA: TGTGCCAGCAGTCCGGGACAGTCCATTGTCATTCAGTACTTC. Protein: CASSPGQSIVIQYF.

This clonotype was detected a few times. The gene calls are TRBV5-6 and TRBJ2-3, with 8 bases fitting TRBD2. The germline V gene has CDR1 SGHDT and CDR2 YYEEEE. V lost 2 bases to trimming and J lost 1 base; unmatched junction nucleotides: 3. The CDR3 covers 15 residues. Written as DNA, the CDR3 is TGTGCCAGCAGCTTTTTAGCGGGGCGCACAGATACGCAGTATTTT. It specifies CASSFLAGRTDTQYF.

This clonotype was detected ten times or more. The J gene is TRBJ2-1, the V gene TRBV29-1, with 9 positions matching TRBD1. The germline gives CDR1 SQVTM, CDR2 ANQGSEA. This CDR3 has 13 amino acids. The ends lost 5 bases at V and 5 bases at J; junction bases unmatched: 4. In nucleotides, the CDR3 is TGCAGCGTTAGGGACAGGGTTGACAATGAGCAGTTCTTC. Its translation: CSVRDRVDNEQFF.

In the case of this clonotype: Since no conserved phenylalanine or tryptophan closes the CDR3, a read error is the likely cause. The limits of the CDR3 on the DNA are not certain, so only TCRdb's listed CDR3 is given. V usage is TRBV12-5 and J usage is TRBJ2-3; the table gives TRBD1 as D, unverified against the DNA. A total of 9 residues make up the CDR3, ends included. CDR1 LGHNT and CDR2 FRNRAP come from the germline V gene. CDR3 in amino acids: CASGFPTLY.

The CDR3 region is CASSLGTEQYV. CDR3 in DNA: TGTGCCAGCAGCTTAGGGACCGAGCAGTACGTC. This chain connects TRBV11-2 to TRBJ2-7; D gene uncertain. The CDR3 consists of 11 residues. With 1 base removed from V and 6 bases from J, the gap between germline ends came to 4 bases. Per germline, CDR1 SGHAT and CDR2 FQNNGV.

Only a few counts were recorded for this clonotype. V usage is TRBV20-1 and J usage is TRBJ2-7; 9 nucleotides match TRBD1. The germline V gene has CDR1 DFQATT and CDR2 SNEGSKA (reference sequence). V lost 3 bases, J lost 4 bases, and 7 bases stayed unmatched. CDR3 size: 14 residues. CDR3 in DNA: TGCAGTGCTAGCTTGGGACAGGGAGCGTACGAGCAGTACGTC. It yields the protein CSASLGQGAYEQYV.